The 11 T cell receptor beta chains below were found in one sample sequenced in a study of T-cell reconstitution after alpha-beta-depleted transplantation in children. Preparation of the TCRbeta library was carried out with unique molecular identifiers. TCRdb processed the PCR reads anew with MiXCR; each CDR3 protein has one entry. The data hold about 1,000,000 distinct CDR3 sequences, with roughly 31% observed a single time. The specimen was PBMCs, mostly from graft donor cells, collected 360 days after TCRalphabeta/CD19-depleted stem cell transplant. Receptors were obtained from a boy under three years old who had a stem cell transplant for SCID, so the T cells may come from the graft donor.

Only a few counts were recorded for this clonotype. V is TRBV20-1 and J is TRBJ2-1; TRBD2 matches at 8 bases. The CDR3 consists of 18 residues. Trimming removed 5 bases from V and 2 bases from J; junction bases left unmatched: 17. CDR1 and CDR2 from the germline V gene are DFQATT and SNEGSKA (reference sequence). CDR3 nucleotide sequence: TGCAGTGCTGCTCCGGGACTAGGGGAACTAATTACCTACAATGAGCAGTTCTTC. Protein sequence: CSAAPGLGELITYNEQFF.

This clonotype was picked up a small number of times. V and J are TRBV7-9 and TRBJ2-3; 13 nucleotides agree with TRBD2. Germline-derived CDR1 and CDR2 are SEHNR and FQNEAQ (reference sequence). V lost 5 bases to trimming and J lost 2 bases; unmatched junction nucleotides: 7. The CDR3 is 17 amino acids. The CDR3 DNA reads TGTGCCAGCAGCCTCGGGACTAGCGGGGCACACACAGATACGCAGTATTTT. This encodes CASSLGTSGAHTDTQYF.

This clonotype was seen ten or more times. The chain recombines TRBV28 with TRBJ1-1; D is unresolved. The length of the CDR3 is 13 residues. Germline CDR1 MDHEN, CDR2 SYDVKM. V lost 2 bases and J 2 bases, leaving 6 bases between the germline ends. CDR3 DNA sequence: TGTGCCAGCAGTTTACCCCCAAACACTGAAGCTTTCTTT. Encoded protein: CASSLPPNTEAFF.

This clonotype came up many times. The chain links TRBV29-1 to TRBJ1-1; possibly TRBD1 for D (5 bases). Trimming stripped 4 bases from V and 1 base from J, with 13 bases between. This CDR3 spans 14 amino acids. Germline V gene data show CDR1 as SQVTM and CDR2 as ANQGSEA. DNA for the CDR3: TGCAGCGTTGCAATGTGGGACCCGAACACTGAAGCTTTCTTT. Translated, it gives CSVAMWDPNTEAFF.

The chain has TRBV7-2 and TRBJ1-1; D call uncertain. Trimming took 0 bases from V and 3 from J, leaving 2 bases between them. CDR1 is SGHTA and CDR2 is FQGNSA in the germline V gene. This CDR3 is built from 12 residues. Here the CDR3 DNA reads TGTGCCAGCAGCTTAGCGCACACTGAAGCTTTCTTT. Translating it yields CASSLAHTEAFF.

In this sample, this clonotype turned up a few times. V is TRBV4-3 and J is TRBJ2-2, with TRBD2 matching over 7 bases. This CDR3 comprises 19 residues. The junction had 11 bases not matched to a gene; V was cut back by 0 bases and J by 1 base. Germline CDR1 and CDR2: LGHNA and YSLEER. The CDR3 is CASSQDRGGGFLNTGELFF. CDR3 nucleotides: TGCGCCAGCAGCCAAGATCGTGGGGGAGGGTTCTTGAACACCGGGGAGCTGTTTTTT.

This chain links TRBV10-3 with TRBJ2-7, with D hard to call. V shed 4 bases and J shed 3 bases, with 10 bases lying between them. This CDR3 has 13 residues. CDR1 and CDR2 from the germline V gene are ENHRY and SYGVKD. Here the CDR3 DNA reads TGTGCCATCAGTGCAGGTGTCGACTACGAGCAGTACTTC. It translates to CAISAGVDYEQYF.

The chain couples TRBV19 to TRBJ1-1; TRBD1 aligns across 8 bases. The CDR3 is 18 residues long. J lost 5 bases, V lost 2 bases, and 16 bases had no gene match. The germline V gene encodes CDR1 LNHDA and CDR2 SQIVND (reference sequence). The CDR3 DNA reads as TGTGCCAGTAGTATACGATGGGGGGCAGGGGGCGCGAGGACTGAAGCTTTCTTT. This sequence encodes CASSIRWGAGGARTEAFF.

The gene calls are TRBV12-3 or TRBV12-4 and TRBJ2-3, with 10 bases matching TRBD2. The CDR3 length is 15 residues. Trimming at V came to 7 bases and at J to 1 base, leaving 5 bases not matched to a gene. CDR3 loop: CASTPLAGGTDTQYF. CDR3 DNA sequence: TGTGCCAGCACCCCTCTAGCGGGGGGCACAGATACGCAGTATTTT.

This clonotype has just a few counts. The rearrangement uses TRBV20-1 and TRBJ2-3; TRBD2 agrees at 12 bases. Germline V gives CDR1 DFQATT, CDR2 SNEGSKA (reference sequence). J gave up 3 bases and V 6 bases, and 1 base lay outside the gene matches. CDR3 length equals 13 residues. The CDR3 loop reads CSAGTSGTDTQYF. The CDR3 DNA reads as TGCAGTGCCGGGACTAGCGGGACAGATACGCAGTATTTT.

This clonotype turned up a few times. This sequence joins TRBV12-3 or TRBV12-4 and TRBJ2-7, with a possible D match to TRBD1 (6 bases). V lost 6 bases and J 2 bases, leaving 17 bases between the germline ends. The CDR3 totals 15 residues. The CDR3 DNA sequence: TGTGCCAGCAGACTACAGGGTAGAGGGCCCTACGAGCAGTACTTC. Translation: CASRLQGRGPYEQYF.